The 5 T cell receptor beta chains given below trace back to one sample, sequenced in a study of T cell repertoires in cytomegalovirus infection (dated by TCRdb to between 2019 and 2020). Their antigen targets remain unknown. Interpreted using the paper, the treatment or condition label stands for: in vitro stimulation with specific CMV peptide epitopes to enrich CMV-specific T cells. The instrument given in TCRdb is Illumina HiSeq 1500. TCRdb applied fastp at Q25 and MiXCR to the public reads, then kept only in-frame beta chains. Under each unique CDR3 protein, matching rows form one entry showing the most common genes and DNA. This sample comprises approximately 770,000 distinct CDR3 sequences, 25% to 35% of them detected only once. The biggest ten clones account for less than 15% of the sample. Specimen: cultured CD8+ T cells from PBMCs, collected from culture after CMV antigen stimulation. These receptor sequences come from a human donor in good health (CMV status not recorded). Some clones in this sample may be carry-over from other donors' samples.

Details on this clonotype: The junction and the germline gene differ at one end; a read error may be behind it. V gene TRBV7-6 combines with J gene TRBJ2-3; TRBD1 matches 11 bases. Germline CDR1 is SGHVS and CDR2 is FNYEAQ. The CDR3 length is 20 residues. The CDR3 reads CASSSLKKSDRGRWTDTQYF. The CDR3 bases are TGTGCTAGCAGCTCGCTAAAAAAATCGGACAGGGGGCGCTGGACAGATACGCAGTATTTT.

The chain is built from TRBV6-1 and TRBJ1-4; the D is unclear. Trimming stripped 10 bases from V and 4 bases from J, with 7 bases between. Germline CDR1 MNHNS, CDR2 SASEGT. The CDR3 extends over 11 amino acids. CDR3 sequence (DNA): TGTGCCACCATGTTTAATGAAAAACTGTTTTTT. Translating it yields CATMFNEKLFF.

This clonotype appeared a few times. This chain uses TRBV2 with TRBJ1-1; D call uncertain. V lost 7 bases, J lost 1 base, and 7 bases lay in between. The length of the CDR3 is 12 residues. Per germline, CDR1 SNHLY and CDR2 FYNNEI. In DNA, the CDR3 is TGTGCCAGCATCGAGGGGAACACTGAAGCTTTCTTT. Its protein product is CASIEGNTEAFF.

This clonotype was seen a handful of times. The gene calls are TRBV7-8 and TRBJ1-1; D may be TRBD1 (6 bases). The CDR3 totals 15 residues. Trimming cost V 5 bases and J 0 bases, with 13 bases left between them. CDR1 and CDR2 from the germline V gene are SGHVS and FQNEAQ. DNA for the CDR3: TGTGCCAGCAGCGAATCCAGGGGCATGAACACTGAAGCTTTCTTT. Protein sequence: CASSESRGMNTEAFF. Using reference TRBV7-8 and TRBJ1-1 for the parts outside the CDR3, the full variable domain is GAGVSQSPRYKVAKRGQDVALRCDPISGHVSLFWYQQALGQGPEFLTYFQNEAQLDKSGLPSDRFFAERPEGSVSTLKIQRTQQEDSAVYLCASSESRGMNTEAFFGQGTRLTVV.

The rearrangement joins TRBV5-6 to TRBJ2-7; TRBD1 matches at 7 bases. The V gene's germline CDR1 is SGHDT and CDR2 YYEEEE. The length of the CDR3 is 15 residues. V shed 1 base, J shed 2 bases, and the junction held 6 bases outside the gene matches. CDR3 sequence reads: CASSLSGQNPYEQYV. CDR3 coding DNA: TGTGCCAGCAGCTTGTCGGGACAGAATCCCTACGAGCAGTACGTC.